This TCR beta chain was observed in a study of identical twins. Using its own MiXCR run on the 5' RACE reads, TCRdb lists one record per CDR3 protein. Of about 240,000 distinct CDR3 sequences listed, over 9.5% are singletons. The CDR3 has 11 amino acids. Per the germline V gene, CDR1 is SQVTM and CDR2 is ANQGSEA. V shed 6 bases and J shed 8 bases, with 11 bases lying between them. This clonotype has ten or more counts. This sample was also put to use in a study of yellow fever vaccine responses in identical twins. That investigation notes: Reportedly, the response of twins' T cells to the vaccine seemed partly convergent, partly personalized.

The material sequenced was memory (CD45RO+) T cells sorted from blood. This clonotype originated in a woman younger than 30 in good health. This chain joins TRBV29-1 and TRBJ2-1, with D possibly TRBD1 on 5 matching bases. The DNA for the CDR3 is TGCAGCGTAACGCAGGGCTATGAGCAGTTCTTC. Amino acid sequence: CSVTQGYEQFF.